This T cell receptor (beta chain) was observed in a study of T cell responses to AZD1222 COVID-19 vaccine (dated by TCRdb to about 2021). Context from the whole study: Because spike-specific TCR depth and breadth did not differ between the two schedules, AZD1222 recipients who got a second dose at roughly 4 weeks were pooled with those who got a second dose at roughly 12 weeks. TCR sequencing covered over 230 trial participants: 207 given two doses of AZD1222 and 26 given two doses of MenACWY control vaccine. Trial participants were enrolled by age into subgroups of 18-55, 56-69 and 70-plus years, and around 150, 28 and 57 TCR-sequenced participants, respectively, were included in these subgroups. Study-wide conclusions, independent of this receptor: A significant rise in spike-specific TCR breadth and depth was observed after two AZD1222 doses relative to day 0 and relative to MenACWY recipients. Participants were mostly white British, with more females than males. The authors suggested clonal diversity may have been underestimated. Epitopes outside the regions mutated in the B.1.351 and B.1.1.7 variants were reportedly recognized by nearly half of the unique spike-specific TCRs. Because no samples from the day 14 peak response were available, repertoires could be characterized only after the peak T cell response. The 56-69-year group was small, and its depth increase did not reach significance, likely because of low power. CD4 TCRs associated with the vaccine covered the entire spike protein, and the dominant responses were in regions 160-218 and 743-854. Conclusions about previously exposed vaccinees were limited because only a handful of AZD1222 recipients were SARS-CoV-2 seropositive at baseline.

The germline V and J ends show losses of 1 base and 5 bases respectively, and no gene match explains 10 bases of the junction. The germline V gene (reference sequence) provides CDR1 LNHDA and CDR2 SQIVND. From cysteine to phenylalanine, the CDR3 is 17 amino acids long. Left in the record is the CDR3 DNA by itself, 51 bases read in frame from the first base. The time point label of this sample denotes: baseline before first vaccination. Vaccinee samples were obtained from the UK trials COV001 and COV002, which included a single-blind randomized controlled phase 2/3 trial of AZD1222 (ChAdOx1 nCoV-19) in healthy adults. Trial participant PBMC samples were collected at day 0 and day 28 after the second dose for TCRbeta chain sequencing. For this clone: It lacks a known antigen. There are no base qualities to consult, and no much larger clone falls within one base.

The CDR3 regions of human TCRbeta chains were analyzed by immunosequencing. The paper's data handling went like this. Repertoire TCRs were checked for matches against a reference library of SARS-CoV-2-specific TCRs that had been generated using the MIRA antigen-specificity platform. Breadth was defined as the fraction of unique TCRs that were SARS-CoV-2-associated. Depth was defined as the fraction of total T cells that were SARS-CoV-2-associated. Using the MIRA data, each spike-specific TCR was assigned both to the spike region to which the TCR was reactive and to a CD4 or CD8 class. Log10-transformed breadth and depth values were compared by one-way ANOVA with Sidak's multiple comparisons tests. Sourced from immuneACCESS, this table was stored by TCRdb with only in-frame sequences that have V and J called. A share of the clones is absent; for the studies checked, an unresolved V gene accounts for under half, and the remainder has no known explanation. D and trimming come from the DNA, and the V and J calls and clone size come from that table. In this sample the table shows around 150,000 clones, approximately 90% of which occur a single time. Jointly, the top ten make up over 1.5% of the sample.

Specimen: peripheral blood, collected on day 0 of AZD1222 vaccination. Recombination joined TRBV19 with TRBJ1-5; TRBD1 lines up with 8 middle nucleotides. This TCR came from an adult in good health. Here is the DNA: TGTGCCAGTAGTATAGTCGGTCTGAGACAGGGGTATCAGCCCCAGCATTTT. This sequence encodes CASSIVGLRQGYQPQHF.